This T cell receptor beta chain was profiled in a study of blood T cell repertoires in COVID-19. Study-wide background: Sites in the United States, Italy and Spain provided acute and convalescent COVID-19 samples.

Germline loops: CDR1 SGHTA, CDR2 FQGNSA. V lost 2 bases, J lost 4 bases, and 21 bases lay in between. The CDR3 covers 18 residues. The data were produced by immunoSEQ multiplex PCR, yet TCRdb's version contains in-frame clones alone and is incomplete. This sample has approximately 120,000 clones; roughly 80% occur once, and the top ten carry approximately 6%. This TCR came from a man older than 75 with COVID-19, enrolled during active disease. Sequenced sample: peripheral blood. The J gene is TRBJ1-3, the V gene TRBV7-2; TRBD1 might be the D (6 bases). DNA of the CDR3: TGTGCCAGCAGCTTATTCGGGGCCAGGGGTTTTTCGGGAAACACCATATATTTT. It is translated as CASSLFGARGFSGNTIYF.